This passage covers 25 T cell receptor beta chains from one sample sequenced in a study of CD8 T cells in ankylosing spondylitis. Whole-study results and caveats: For ankylosing spondylitis blood, a TCR beta motif of about eight highly homologous variants appeared characteristic.

From the 5' RACE reads, TCRdb called clonotypes with MiXCR, one entry per CDR3 protein. The data contain under 950,000 distinct CDR3 sequences, under 20% of them singletons. Their antigen targets remain unknown. The sample consisted of blood, either unsorted or a sorted T cell fraction (not recorded which). The origin of the receptors is a male donor with ankylosing spondylitis.

The V and J genes are TRBV25-1 and TRBJ1-1, with a tentative D call TRBD1 (6 bases). CDR1 is MGHDK and CDR2 is SYGVNS in the germline V gene. With 1 base removed from V and 1 base from J, the gap between germline ends came to 13 bases. The CDR3 contains 16 residues. In DNA form, the CDR3 reads TGTGCCAGCAGTGAATCGGGGGGCTGGGCGAACACTGAAGCTTTCTTT. It encodes CASSESGGWANTEAFF. Full variable domain (remainder filled in from reference TRBV25-1 and TRBJ1-1): EADIYQTPRYLVIGTGKKITLECSQTMGHDKMYWYQQDPGMELHLIHYSYGVNSTEKGDLSSESTVSRIRTEHFPLTLESARPSHTSQYLCASSESGGWANTEAFFGQGTRLTVV.

This chain joins TRBV3-1 and TRBJ2-1; 9 bases are a match to TRBD2. V gave up 1 base and J gave up 2 bases; unmatched junction bases: 9. CDR3 size: 18 residues. Germline CDR1 LGHDT, CDR2 YNNKEL (reference sequence). The CDR3 DNA reads TGTGCCAGCAGCCAAGTTGCTCAGGCGGGAGGGGCCTACAATGAGCAGTTCTTC. This codes for CASSQVAQAGGAYNEQFF.

The V and J genes are TRBV29-1 and TRBJ2-3; D uncertain. The CDR3 covers 12 residues. The germline V and J ends were trimmed by 4 bases and 5 bases, with 10 bases remaining between them. Germline V gives CDR1 SQVTM, CDR2 ANQGSEA. In nucleotides, the CDR3 is TGCAGCGTTGTCCGACTGGGAGATACGCAGTATTTT. Amino acids: CSVVRLGDTQYF.

This clonotype was seen ten or more times. V usage is TRBV12-3 or TRBV12-4 and J usage is TRBJ2-7; D remains unclear. Trimming took off 6 bases at V and 0 bases at J, with 6 bases between the two ends. This CDR3 is built from 12 residues. CDR3 in amino acids: CASRADSYEQYF. Written as DNA, the CDR3 is TGTGCCAGCAGGGCAGACTCCTACGAGCAGTACTTC.

This chain connects TRBV11-2 to TRBJ2-7, with D possibly matching TRBD1 (7 bases). V dropped 6 bases and J dropped 0 bases, with 12 bases sitting between them. CDR1 and CDR2 (germline): SGHAT, FQNNGV. The CDR3 is 14 amino acids. CDR3 in DNA: TGTGCCAGCAGAAATCAGGGGGGCTCCTACGAGCAGTACTTC. This encodes CASRNQGGSYEQYF.

This clonotype has only a few counts. The chain uses TRBV10-3 and TRBJ1-3; TRBD1 matches at 9 bases. The junction had 3 bases not matched to a gene; V was cut back by 6 bases and J by 0 bases. This CDR3 contains 15 residues. CDR1 is ENHRY and CDR2 is SYGVKD in the germline V gene. CDR3 nucleotides: TGTGCCATCAGAAGACAGGGGGACTCTGGAAACACCATATATTTT. Translating gives CAIRRQGDSGNTIYF.

The V and J genes are TRBV27 and TRBJ2-1, with D tentatively TRBD1 (7 bases). Germline CDR1 is MNHEY and CDR2 is SMNVEV (reference sequence). This CDR3 has 14 residues. V dropped 3 bases and J dropped 5 bases, with 11 bases sitting between them. In DNA form, the CDR3 reads TGTGCCAGCAGTTTCAGGGGGGTACACAATGAGCAGTTCTTC. This translates into CASSFRGVHNEQFF.

This clonotype was recorded a few times. V gene TRBV29-1 combines with J gene TRBJ2-1; 7 bases match TRBD1. The CDR3 spans 15 residues. The V gene's germline CDR1 is SQVTM and CDR2 ANQGSEA. J gave up 4 bases and V 1 base, and 7 bases lay outside the gene matches. Written as DNA, the CDR3 is TGCAGCGTTGAAGGGTCAGGGGGTTTTTACAATGAGCAGTTCTTC. Encoded protein: CSVEGSGGFYNEQFF.

In this sample, this clonotype turned up once. This rearrangement joins TRBV30 to TRBJ1-2; D unclear. The V end lost 1 base, the J end lost 8 bases, and 5 bases lay between the germline ends. The CDR3 sequence is 10 residues long. CDR1 is GTSNPN and CDR2 is SVGIG in the germline V gene (reference sequence). The CDR3 reads CAWSDPGYTF. The CDR3 coding sequence is TGTGCCTGGAGTGACCCCGGCTACACCTTC.

The chain has TRBV29-1 and TRBJ1-2; D ambiguous. Germline lookup yields CDR1 SQVTM and CDR2 ANQGSEA. The CDR3 extends over 12 amino acids. Trimming took off 7 bases at V and 7 bases at J, with 16 bases between the two ends. The CDR3 coding sequence is TGCAGCGCGAAATCGTGGGATTTTGGCTACACCTTC. This gives the protein CSAKSWDFGYTF.

V is TRBV6-2 or TRBV6-3 and J is TRBJ1-1; D gene unclear. The CDR3 has 12 residues. Germline V CDR1 and CDR2: MNHEY, SVGEGT. Trimming shortened V by 2 bases and J by 5 bases, and 6 bases separated the two germline ends. The CDR3 loop is CASSYDLTEAFF. CDR3 sequence (DNA): TGTGCCAGCAGTTACGACCTGACTGAAGCTTTCTTT.

This clonotype was recorded a few times. The chain recombines TRBV3-1 with TRBJ1-2, with 7 bases aligning to TRBD1. V dropped 0 bases and J dropped 6; count of bases not matched to a gene: 7. There are 15 residues in the CDR3. Germline CDR1 is LGHDT and CDR2 is YNNKEL (reference sequence). CDR3 loop: CASSQDSQGVHGYTF. Here the CDR3 DNA reads TGTGCCAGCAGCCAAGATTCCCAGGGGGTACATGGCTACACCTTC.

This clonotype has just a few counts. This sequence joins TRBV4-1 and TRBJ1-2; possibly TRBD1 for D (5 bases). With 5 bases removed from V and 2 bases from J, the gap between germline ends came to 18 bases. The CDR3 contains 16 residues. The germline gives CDR1 MGHRA, CDR2 YSYEKL. CDR3 protein: CASSSGSGATNYGYTF. Here the CDR3 DNA reads TGCGCCAGCAGCTCTGGTTCCGGGGCCACCAACTATGGCTACACCTTC.

The CDR3: CASSPPGGRDPNYGYTF. For the CDR3, the DNA is TGTGCCAGCAGTCCCCCAGGGGGCCGGGACCCTAACTATGGCTACACCTTC. The rearrangement uses TRBV12-3 or TRBV12-4 and TRBJ1-2; 8 nucleotides line up with TRBD1. This CDR3 has 17 amino acids. The J segment lost 0 bases and the V segment lost 5 bases, leaving 11 bases of the junction unmatched.

This clonotype was recorded at least ten times. The V call is TRBV29-1, the J call TRBJ2-5; maybe TRBD2 (6 bases). The CDR3 runs to 13 residues. CDR1 and CDR2 from the germline V gene are SQVTM and ANQGSEA. Trimming removed 0 bases at V and 4 bases at J, with 9 bases between. CDR3 coding DNA: TGCAGCGTTGAAGATGCGGGGACAGAGACCCAGTACTTC. Protein sequence: CSVEDAGTETQYF.

The chain employs TRBV12-3 or TRBV12-4 and TRBJ2-1; 7 nucleotides match TRBD2. The trim removed 2 bases at V and 5 bases at J, leaving 6 bases unmatched. This CDR3 spans 15 amino acids. CDR3 bases: TGTGCCAGCAGTTTACGGGCGGGAGATCACAATGAGCAGTTCTTC. It encodes CASSLRAGDHNEQFF.

The chain employs TRBV19 and TRBJ1-5; the D gene is possibly TRBD1 (5 bases). The CDR3 runs 12 residues. V lost 3 bases and J 6 bases, leaving 6 bases between the germline ends. CDR1 and CDR2 (germline): LNHDA, SQIVND (reference sequence). CDR3 nucleotides: TGTGCCAGTAGTATCAGGGCTCAGCCCCAGCATTTT. Its protein product is CASSIRAQPQHF.

The chain uses TRBV4-2 and TRBJ1-4; D may be TRBD1 (6 bases). Trimming stripped 1 base from V and 0 bases from J, with 12 bases between. The germline V gene encodes CDR1 LGHNA and CDR2 YNFKEQ. CDR3 length: 17 residues. The CDR3 protein is CASSQGAGGATNEKLFF. The DNA for the CDR3 is TGTGCCAGCAGCCAAGGGGCCGGGGGCGCAACTAATGAAAAACTGTTTTTT.

This clonotype came up a few times. The chain carries TRBV6-1 and TRBJ2-1; 8 positions agree with TRBD2. The CDR3 covers 16 residues. The J segment lost 6 bases and the V segment lost 10 bases, leaving 17 bases of the junction unmatched. CDR1 and CDR2 (germline): MNHNS, SASEGT. Here the CDR3 DNA reads TGTGCCACCGAAAGCTCTAGCGGGCAAGGGTTCAATGAGCAGTTCTTC. Translating it yields CATESSSGQGFNEQFF.

This clonotype came up a few times. V and J are TRBV6-1 and TRBJ2-1, with 8 nucleotides matching TRBD1. This CDR3 is built from 15 residues. Germline-derived CDR1 and CDR2 are MNHNS and SASEGT. The V segment lost 5 bases and the J segment 4 bases; nucleotides outside the gene matches: 7. In DNA form, the CDR3 reads TGTGCCAGCAGTCGCCCGAGACAGGGGTACAATGAGCAGTTCTTC. It specifies CASSRPRQGYNEQFF.

This clonotype was observed at least ten times. The rearrangement uses TRBV12-3 or TRBV12-4 and TRBJ1-1; possible D gene TRBD1, 5 bases. The germline V and J ends were trimmed by 7 bases and 8 bases, with 11 bases remaining between them. This CDR3 has 11 amino acids. As DNA, the CDR3 is TGTGCCAGCAAGTGGGGGACGGAAGCTTTCTTT. It yields the protein CASKWGTEAFF.

This sequence joins TRBV4-3 and TRBJ2-2; TRBD1 matches 11 bases. Per germline, CDR1 LGHNA and CDR2 YSLEER. The junction had 2 bases not matched to a gene; V was cut back by 4 bases and J by 4 bases. The CDR3 is 15 amino acids. The DNA for the CDR3 is TGCGCCAGCAGCCGAGGGACAGGGGGCACCGGGGAGCTGTTTTTT. Amino acids: CASSRGTGGTGELFF.

This clonotype was counted ten times or more. This rearrangement joins TRBV5-1 to TRBJ1-1, with 7 bases lining up with TRBD1. J gave up 1 base and V 4 bases, and 10 bases lay outside the gene matches. The germline CDR1 and CDR2 sequences are SGHRS and YFSETQ. The CDR3 contains 16 residues. The CDR3 loop is CASSPGQLQPNTEAFF. The CDR3 nucleotides read TGCGCCAGCAGCCCGGGACAGCTCCAACCGAACACTGAAGCTTTCTTT.

Only one count was recorded for this clonotype. This chain joins TRBV2 and TRBJ2-2, with D unresolved. CDR3 length: 15 residues. The germline CDR1 and CDR2 sequences are SNHLY and FYNNEI. With 6 bases removed from V and 0 bases from J, the gap between germline ends came to 11 bases. DNA of the CDR3: TGTGCCAGCAGAGGGTTCGGAACGAACACCGGGGAGCTGTTTTTT. It yields the protein CASRGFGTNTGELFF.

This clonotype was seen only a few times. The chain combines TRBV4-2 with TRBJ2-1; 7 positions agree with TRBD2. Losses at the gene ends were 5 bases for V and 2 bases for J; bases not matched to a gene: 12. The CDR3 is 17 amino acids. Germline V CDR1 and CDR2: LGHNA, YNFKEQ. The CDR3 region has the DNA TGTGCCAGCAGCGACAACTTCCGGGACTACCCCTACAATGAGCAGTTCTTC. Translation gives CASSDNFRDYPYNEQFF.